Listed below are T cell receptor beta chains from one sample, sequenced in a study of blood T cell repertoires in COVID-19. Repertoires were generated with immunoSEQ multiplex PCR, while TCRdb's copy carries only in-frame clones and drops some. The sample has roughly 250,000 clones, about 89% seen once. Sequences were obtained from PBMCs or T cells enriched from blood (not recorded which). The origin of the receptors is a man in his forties who had recovered from COVID-19. Each CDR3 is given with its conserved first and last residue. A D gene is named only where the DNA matches it firmly. Some rows mark clone size as missing; the rest say once, few, many or name a class of expanded clone.

D	V	J	size	CDR3	DNA
-	TRBV19	TRBJ2-2	-	CASSLNTGELFF	TGTGCCAGTAGCCTGAACACCGGGGAGCTGTTTTTT
TRBD1	TRBV18	TRBJ1-1	-	CASSPQGQQSLNTEAFF	TGTGCCAGCTCACCACAGGGACAGCAGAGCCTAAACACTGAAGCTTTCTTT
TRBD1	TRBV6-5	TRBJ2-5	-	CASSYSTYRGRGTQYF	TGTGCCAGCAGTTACTCCACCTACAGGGGGCGAGGGACCCAGTACTTC
TRBD1	TRBV24-1	TRBJ1-1	-	CATQQGQYTEAFF	TGTGCCACACAACAGGGGCAGTACACTGAAGCTTTCTTT
TRBD2	TRBV28	TRBJ2-1	-	CASTLSGLAGRNEQFF	TGTGCCAGCACTCTATCGGGACTAGCGGGAAGGAATGAGCAGTTCTTC
-	TRBV19	TRBJ1-1	once	CASRGQTKNTEAFF	TGTGCCAGTAGGGGGCAGACAAAGAACACTGAAGCTTTCTTT
TRBD1	TRBV9	TRBJ2-7	-	CASSGQGAYEQYF	TGTGCCAGCAGTGGTCAGGGGGCGTACGAGCAGTACTTC
-	TRBV12-3/TRBV12-4	TRBJ1-2	many	CASSQDSTYGYTF	TGTGCCAGCAGTCAGGACAGCACCTATGGCTACACCTTC
-	TRBV7-8	TRBJ1-5	once	CASSEEYSNQPQHF	TGTGCCAGCAGCGAGGAGTATAGCAATCAGCCCCAGCATTTT
-	TRBV13	TRBJ1-3	-	CASSERQLSGNTIYF	TGTGCCAGCAGCGAGCGACAGCTCTCTGGAAACACCATATATTTT
TRBD2	TRBV5-4	TRBJ2-7	-	CASRRWGLTGGQGYEQYF	TGTGCCAGCAGGCGTTGGGGACTAACAGGAGGACAAGGCTACGAGCAGTACTTC
TRBD1	TRBV29-1	TRBJ1-1	-	CSVFGTVVNTEAFF	TGCAGCGTTTTCGGGACAGTGGTGAACACTGAAGCTTTCTTT
TRBD1	TRBV7-8	TRBJ1-2	-	CASRPPPGTGYNYGYTF	TGTGCCAGCAGACCCCCACCCGGGACAGGGTACAACTATGGCTACACCTTC
-	TRBV5-5	TRBJ1-3	-	CASSLGTIGNTIYF	TGTGCCAGCAGCTTGGGGACAATTGGAAACACCATATATTTT
TRBD2	TRBV6-5	TRBJ2-3	-	CASSYSPSGSTDTQYF	TGTGCCAGCAGTTACTCCCCTAGCGGGAGCACAGATACGCAGTATTTT
TRBD1	TRBV28	TRBJ2-5	-	CASSFHVGRGPETQYF	TGTGCCAGCAGTTTCCACGTCGGCAGGGGGCCAGAGACCCAGTACTTC
-	TRBV11-2	TRBJ2-7	-	CASSHQGMRGEQYF	TGTGCCAGCAGCCACCAAGGGATGCGGGGCGAGCAGTACTTC
-	TRBV2	TRBJ1-5	-	CASRGQQYQPQHF	TGTGCCAGCAGGGGGCAGCAATATCAGCCCCAGCATTTT
TRBD2	TRBV5-1	TRBJ2-1	-	CASHPGREGFSYNEQFF	TGCGCCAGCCACCCGGGGCGGGAGGGATTCTCCTACAATGAGCAGTTCTTC
-	TRBV7-9	TRBJ2-3	-	CASSTILGAGVTDTQYF	TGTGCCAGCAGCACTATCCTGGGAGCCGGGGTCACAGATACGCAGTATTTT
TRBD1	TRBV3-1/TRBV3-2	TRBJ2-2	-	CASSLWDRITGELFF	TGTGCCAGCAGCCTATGGGACAGAATCACCGGGGAGCTGTTTTTT
TRBD1	TRBV28	TRBJ2-7	-	CASRPPGQGYEQYF	TGTGCCAGCAGACCTCCGGGACAGGGTTACGAGCAGTACTTC
TRBD1	TRBV7-2	TRBJ2-3	-	CASSLPWTGNTDTQYF	TGTGCCAGCAGCTTACCTTGGACAGGCAACACAGATACGCAGTATTTT
-	TRBV6-5	TRBJ2-6	-	CASSSPGSSGANVLTF	TGTGCCAGCAGTTCCCCAGGGTCCTCTGGGGCCAACGTCCTGACTTTC
TRBD1	TRBV6-5	TRBJ1-2	few	CASSATGQGREGYTF	TGTGCCAGCAGCGCAACCGGACAGGGAAGGGAGGGCTACACCTTC
-	TRBV19	TRBJ1-2	-	CASYIGGGGYGYTF	TGTGCCAGTTACATTGGGGGGGGCGGCTATGGCTACACCTTC
-	TRBV7-9	TRBJ2-2	-	CASIGGELFF	TGTGCCAGCATCGGGGGGGAGCTGTTTTTT
TRBD2	TRBV12-5	TRBJ2-1	-	CASGLALGLAGTRNEQFF	TGTGCTAGTGGTTTGGCCTTGGGACTAGCGGGGACTCGCAATGAGCAGTTCTTC
TRBD2	TRBV28	TRBJ2-3	-	CASSLHISGRRTDTQYF	TGTGCCAGCAGTCTACATATTAGCGGGAGGAGGACAGATACGCAGTATTTT
-	TRBV2	TRBJ1-5	-	CASSGTVSMNQPQHF	TGTGCCAGCAGTGGGACAGTCTCCATGAATCAGCCCCAGCATTTT
-	TRBV7-9	TRBJ2-3	-	CASSLEELHRTDTQYF	TGTGCCAGCAGCTTAGAGGAACTACACCGCACAGATACGCAGTATTTT
-	TRBV7-3	TRBJ2-1	-	CASSYTYNNEQFF	TGTGCCAGCAGCTACACATACAACAATGAGCAGTTCTTC
-	TRBV29-1	TRBJ1-2	-	CSVGTEGYGYTF	TGCAGCGTTGGGACTGAGGGCTATGGCTACACCTTC
TRBD1	TRBV7-6	TRBJ1-5	-	CASSLSWTGNQPQHF	TGTGCCAGCAGCTTAAGTTGGACAGGGAATCAGCCCCAGCATTTT
-	TRBV29-1	TRBJ1-4	-	CSVEEVKGEKLFF	TGCAGCGTTGAGGAGGTCAAAGGGGAAAAACTGTTTTTT
TRBD1	TRBV7-9	TRBJ1-4	-	CASRLGGDRGLVNEKLFF	TGTGCCAGCAGGTTGGGCGGCGACAGGGGGCTTGTCAATGAAAAACTGTTTTTT
TRBD1	TRBV9	TRBJ1-2	medium-sized	CASSVGARGGQGTGGYTF	TGTGCCAGCAGCGTAGGGGCTCGGGGGGGACAGGGAACTGGTGGCTACACCTTC
-	TRBV5-1	TRBJ1-1	-	CASSMGTNTEAFF	TGCGCCAGCAGCATGGGTACAAACACTGAAGCTTTCTTT
-	TRBV5-1	TRBJ1-3	-	CASSLVEGSLLGNTIYF	TGCGCCAGCAGCTTGGTGGAGGGTTCCCTTCTCGGAAACACCATATATTTT
-	TRBV9	TRBJ2-1	-	CASSVGQSREQFF	TGTGCCAGCAGCGTAGGACAGTCCCGTGAGCAGTTCTTC
-	TRBV29-1	TRBJ2-1	-	CSVEGRGSYNEQFF	TGCAGCGTTGAAGGGAGGGGATCATACAATGAGCAGTTCTTC
-	TRBV10-3	TRBJ1-2	-	CAISDAVLLYGYTF	TGTGCCATCAGCGACGCGGTTTTACTCTATGGCTACACCTTC
-	TRBV10-3	TRBJ2-6	few	CAISEFIGSGANVLTF	TGTGCCATCAGTGAGTTTATCGGGTCTGGGGCCAACGTCCTGACTTTC
-	TRBV7-8	TRBJ2-2	few	CASRLGHRMNTGELFF	TGTGCCAGCAGGCTGGGACACCGAATGAACACCGGGGAGCTGTTTTTT
-	TRBV5-1	TRBJ2-1	-	CASSLGVFSYNEQFF	TGCGCCAGCAGCTTGGGTGTATTCTCCTACAATGAGCAGTTCTTC
TRBD1	TRBV29-1	TRBJ2-5	-	CSCGGQGKETQYF	TGCAGTTGCGGCGGACAGGGGAAAGAGACCCAGTACTTC
TRBD2	TRBV19	TRBJ2-7	-	CASSIARTSGSESYEQYF	TGTGCCAGTAGTATAGCCCGGACTAGCGGGAGCGAATCCTACGAGCAGTACTTC
-	TRBV4-1	TRBJ1-4	once	CASSPINEKLFF	TGCGCCAGCAGCCCAATTAATGAAAAACTGTTTTTT
TRBD1	TRBV6-5	TRBJ2-5	-	CASRTGEDGETQYF	TGTGCCAGCAGGACAGGGGAGGACGGAGAGACCCAGTACTTC
TRBD2	TRBV10-1	TRBJ2-5	-	CASSESKTSGAGETQYF	TGCGCCAGCAGTGAGTCGAAAACTAGCGGCGCGGGGGAGACCCAGTACTTC
TRBD2	TRBV28	TRBJ2-7	-	CASSPGGWASGLREQYF	TGTGCCAGCAGTCCCGGCGGGTGGGCTAGCGGCCTTCGCGAGCAGTACTTC
TRBD2	TRBV24-1	TRBJ2-5	-	CATSTHLAGQKETQYF	TGTGCCACCAGTACCCACCTAGCGGGGCAAAAAGAGACCCAGTACTTC